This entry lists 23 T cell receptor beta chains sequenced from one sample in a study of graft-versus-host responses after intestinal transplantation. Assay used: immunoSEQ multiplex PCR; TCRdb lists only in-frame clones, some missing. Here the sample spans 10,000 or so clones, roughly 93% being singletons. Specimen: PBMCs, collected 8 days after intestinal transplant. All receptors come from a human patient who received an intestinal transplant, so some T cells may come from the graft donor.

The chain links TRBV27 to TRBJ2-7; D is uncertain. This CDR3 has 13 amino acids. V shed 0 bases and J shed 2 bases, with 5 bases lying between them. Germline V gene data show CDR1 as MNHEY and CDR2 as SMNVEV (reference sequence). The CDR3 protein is CASSLSGAYEQYF. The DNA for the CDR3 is TGTGCCAGCAGTTTATCGGGCGCCTACGAGCAGTACTTC.

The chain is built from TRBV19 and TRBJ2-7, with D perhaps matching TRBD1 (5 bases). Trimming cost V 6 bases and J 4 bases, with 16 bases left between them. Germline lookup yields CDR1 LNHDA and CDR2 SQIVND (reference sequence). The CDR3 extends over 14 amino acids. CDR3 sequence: CASRDIHGLYEQYF. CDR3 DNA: TGTGCCAGTAGGGACATCCACGGATTATACGAGCAGTACTTC.

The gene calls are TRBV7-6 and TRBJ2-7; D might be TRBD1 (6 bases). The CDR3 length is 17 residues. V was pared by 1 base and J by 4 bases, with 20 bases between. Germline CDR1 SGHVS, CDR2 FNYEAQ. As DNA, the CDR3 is TGTGCCAGCAGCTTAGGCGTATCAGGGGACCTAGTGTACGAGCAGTACTTC. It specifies CASSLGVSGDLVYEQYF.

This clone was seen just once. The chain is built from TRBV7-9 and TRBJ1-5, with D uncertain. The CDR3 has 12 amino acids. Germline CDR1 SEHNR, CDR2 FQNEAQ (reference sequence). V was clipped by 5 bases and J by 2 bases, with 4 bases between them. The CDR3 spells CASSRGNQPQHF. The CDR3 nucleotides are TGTGCCAGCAGCCGGGGCAATCAGCCCCAGCATTTT.

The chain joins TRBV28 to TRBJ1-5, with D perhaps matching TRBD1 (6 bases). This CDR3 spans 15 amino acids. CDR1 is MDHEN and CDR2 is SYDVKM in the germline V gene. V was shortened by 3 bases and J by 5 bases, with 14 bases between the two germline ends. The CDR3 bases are TGTGCCAGCAGTTTTGGGGGGCTATTGGATCAGCCCCAGCATTTT. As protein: CASSFGGLLDQPQHF.

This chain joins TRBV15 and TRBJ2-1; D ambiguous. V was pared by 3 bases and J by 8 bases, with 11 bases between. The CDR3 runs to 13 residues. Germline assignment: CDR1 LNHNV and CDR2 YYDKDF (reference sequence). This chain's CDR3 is CATSSDIWDEQFF. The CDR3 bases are TGTGCCACCAGCAGTGATATCTGGGATGAGCAGTTCTTC.

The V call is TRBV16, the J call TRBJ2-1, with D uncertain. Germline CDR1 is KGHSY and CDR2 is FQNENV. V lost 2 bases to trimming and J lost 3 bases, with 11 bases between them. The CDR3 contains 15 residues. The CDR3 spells CASSQVRVVYNEQFF. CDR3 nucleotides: TGTGCCAGCAGCCAAGTACGGGTGGTCTACAATGAGCAGTTCTTC. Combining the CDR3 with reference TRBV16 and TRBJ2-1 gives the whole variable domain GEEVAQTPKHLVRGEGQKAKLYCAPIKGHSYVFWYQQVLKNEFKFLISFQNENVFDETGMPKERFSAKCLPNSPCSLEIQATKLEDSAVYFCASSQVRVVYNEQFFGPGTRLTVL.

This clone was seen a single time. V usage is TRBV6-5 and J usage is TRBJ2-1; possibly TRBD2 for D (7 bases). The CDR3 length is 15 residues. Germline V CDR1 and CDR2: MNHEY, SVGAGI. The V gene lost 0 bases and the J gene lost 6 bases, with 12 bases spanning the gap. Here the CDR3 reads CASSYSGLGGNEQFF. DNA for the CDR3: TGTGCCAGCAGTTACTCCGGACTAGGGGGCAATGAGCAGTTCTTC.

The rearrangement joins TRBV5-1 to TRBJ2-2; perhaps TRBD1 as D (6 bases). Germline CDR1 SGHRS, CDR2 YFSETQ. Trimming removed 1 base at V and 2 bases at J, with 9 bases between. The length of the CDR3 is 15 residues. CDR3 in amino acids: CASSLYRANTGELFF. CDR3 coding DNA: TGCGCCAGCAGCTTGTACAGGGCTAACACCGGGGAGCTGTTTTTT.

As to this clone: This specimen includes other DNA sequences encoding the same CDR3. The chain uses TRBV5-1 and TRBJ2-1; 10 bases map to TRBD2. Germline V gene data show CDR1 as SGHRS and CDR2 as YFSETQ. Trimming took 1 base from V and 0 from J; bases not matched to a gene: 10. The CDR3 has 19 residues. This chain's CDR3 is CASSLTLTGLADSYNEQFF. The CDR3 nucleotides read TGCGCCAGCAGCTTGACCTTAACCGGACTAGCGGACTCCTACAATGAGCAGTTCTTC.

The CDR3 DNA sequence: TGTGCCAGCAGCCCCTTGGAGTCGAGGGGGACCTCTACCTACGAGCAGTACTTC. Residues: CASSPLESRGTSTYEQYF. V and J are TRBV4-2 and TRBJ2-7, with D possibly matching TRBD1 (6 bases). V was cut by 4 bases and J by 2 bases, with 24 bases left in between. The CDR3 is 18 amino acids. Germline CDR1 and CDR2: LGHNA and YNFKEQ.

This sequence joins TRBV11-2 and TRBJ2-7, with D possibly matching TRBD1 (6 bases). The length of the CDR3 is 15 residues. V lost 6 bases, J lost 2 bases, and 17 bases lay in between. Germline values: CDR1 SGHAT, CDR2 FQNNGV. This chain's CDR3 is CASSPSTGSTYEQYF. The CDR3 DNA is TGTGCCAGCAGTCCTTCGACAGGATCAACCTACGAGCAGTACTTC.

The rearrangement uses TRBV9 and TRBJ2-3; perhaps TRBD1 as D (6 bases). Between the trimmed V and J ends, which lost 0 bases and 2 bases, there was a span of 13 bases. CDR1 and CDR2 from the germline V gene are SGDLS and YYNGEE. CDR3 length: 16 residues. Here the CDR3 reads CASSVAPDSPTDTQYF. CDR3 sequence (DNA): TGTGCCAGCAGCGTAGCCCCGGACAGCCCCACAGATACGCAGTATTTT.

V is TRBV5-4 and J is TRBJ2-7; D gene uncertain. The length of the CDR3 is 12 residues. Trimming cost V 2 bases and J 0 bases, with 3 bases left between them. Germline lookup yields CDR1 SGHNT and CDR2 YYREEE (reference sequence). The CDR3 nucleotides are TGTGCCAGCAGCTTCAGCTCCTACGAGCAGTACTTC. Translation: CASSFSSYEQYF.

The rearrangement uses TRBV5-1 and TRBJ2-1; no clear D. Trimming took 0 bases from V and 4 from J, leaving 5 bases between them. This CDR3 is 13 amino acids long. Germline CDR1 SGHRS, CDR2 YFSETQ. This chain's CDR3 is CASSLGAYNEQFF. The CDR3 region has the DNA TGCGCCAGCAGCTTGGGGGCATACAATGAGCAGTTCTTC.

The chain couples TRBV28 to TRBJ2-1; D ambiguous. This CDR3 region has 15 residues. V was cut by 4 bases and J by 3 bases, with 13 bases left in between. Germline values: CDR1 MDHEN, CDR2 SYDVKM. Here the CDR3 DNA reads TGTGCCAGCAGTTCCCGAACCCTAATCTACAATGAGCAGTTCTTC. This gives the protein CASSSRTLIYNEQFF.

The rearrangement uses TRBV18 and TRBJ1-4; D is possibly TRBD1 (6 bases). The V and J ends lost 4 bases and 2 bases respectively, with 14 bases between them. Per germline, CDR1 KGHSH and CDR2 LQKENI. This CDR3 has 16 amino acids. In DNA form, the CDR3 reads TGTGCCAGCTCACAGGGACATTCGTCGACTAATGAAAAACTGTTTTTT. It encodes CASSQGHSSTNEKLFF.

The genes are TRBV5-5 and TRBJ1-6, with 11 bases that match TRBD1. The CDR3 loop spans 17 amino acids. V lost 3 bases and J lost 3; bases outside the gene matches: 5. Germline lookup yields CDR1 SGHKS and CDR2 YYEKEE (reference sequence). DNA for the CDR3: TGTGCCAGCAGCTCCGGACAGGGGGCCATCTATAATTCACCCCTCCACTTT. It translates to CASSSGQGAIYNSPLHF.

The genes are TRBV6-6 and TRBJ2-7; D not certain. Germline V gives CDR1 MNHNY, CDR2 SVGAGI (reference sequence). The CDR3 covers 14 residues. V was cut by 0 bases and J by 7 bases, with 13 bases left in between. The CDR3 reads CASSYSVARAEQYF. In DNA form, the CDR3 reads TGTGCCAGCAGTTACTCAGTCGCTCGAGCGGAGCAGTACTTC.

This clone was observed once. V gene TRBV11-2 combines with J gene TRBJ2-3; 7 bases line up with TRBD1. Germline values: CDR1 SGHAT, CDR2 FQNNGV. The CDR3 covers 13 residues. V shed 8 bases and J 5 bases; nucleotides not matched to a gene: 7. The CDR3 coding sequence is TGTGCCAGCCGAGGGGGCAGGCGAGATACGCAGTATTTT. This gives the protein CASRGGRRDTQYF. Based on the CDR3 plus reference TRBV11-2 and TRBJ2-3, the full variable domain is EAGVAQSPRYKIIEKRQSVAFWCNPISGHATLYWYQQILGQGPKLLIQFQNNGVVDDSQLPKDRFSAERLKGVDSTLKIQPAKLEDSAVYLCASRGGRRDTQYFGPGTRLTVL.

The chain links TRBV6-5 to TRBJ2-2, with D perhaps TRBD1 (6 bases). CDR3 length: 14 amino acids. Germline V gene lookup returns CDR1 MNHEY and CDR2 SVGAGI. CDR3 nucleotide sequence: TGTGCGACAGCAGGGGTGTGGGGCACCGGGGAGCTGTTTTTT. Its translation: CATAGVWGTGELFF.

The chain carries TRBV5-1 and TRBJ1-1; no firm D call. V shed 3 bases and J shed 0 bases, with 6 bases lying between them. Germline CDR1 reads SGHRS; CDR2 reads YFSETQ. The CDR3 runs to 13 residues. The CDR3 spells CASSSGVNTEAFF. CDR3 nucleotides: TGCGCCAGCAGCTCAGGAGTGAACACTGAAGCTTTCTTT.

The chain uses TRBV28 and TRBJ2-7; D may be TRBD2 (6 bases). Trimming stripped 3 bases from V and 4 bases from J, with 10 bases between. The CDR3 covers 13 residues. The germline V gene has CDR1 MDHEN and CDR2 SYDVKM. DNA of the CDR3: TGTGCCAGCAGTTTGCGCGGGGTATACGAGCAGTACTTC. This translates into CASSLRGVYEQYF.